This T cell receptor beta chain was identified in a study of cytomegalovirus exposure and HLA in healthy donors. Study findings and constraints: At a 0.05 false discovery rate, a later analysis found roughly 17,000 TCR beta sequences to be associated with HLA alleles.

The germline V gene has CDR1 SEHNR and CDR2 FQNEAQ (reference sequence). V lost 5 bases, J lost 2 bases, and 15 bases lay in between. CDR3 length: 15 amino acids. In regard to this clone: Its antigen is as yet unknown.

Researchers ran the PCR with 60 Vbeta and 13 Jbeta primers. Sequencing used immunoSEQ multiplex PCR; TCRdb keeps in-frame clones, though not all of them. The table shows 100,000 to 150,000 clones, with 80% occurring only once. The sample was PBMCs. The rearrangement uses TRBV7-9 and TRBJ1-2, with a tentative D call TRBD1 (6 bases). The sequence was obtained from a man aged 50-60 years in good health and CMV-seronegative. CDR3 protein: CASSLGASMNYGYTF. The CDR3 nucleotides are TGTGCCAGCAGCCTGGGGGCCTCTATGAACTATGGCTACACCTTC.